Included here is one TCR beta chain sequence, with context. What it recognizes is unknown. Germline V gives CDR1 MNHEY, CDR2 SMNVEV (reference sequence). The CDR3 is made up of 13 amino acids. V lost 7 bases, J lost 10 bases, and 17 bases lay in between. This specimen comes from a study of blood T cells in healthy people across ages. Study information: About one barcoded beta molecule per two T cells was the capture yield of template switching.

Findings and caveats of the study: The lack of PBMC sorting stopped any conclusive naive versus antigen-experienced comparison. Lack of knowledge of donor CMV status possibly confounded expanded clonotype changes.

For the second PCR, which ran for 7 to 11 cycles, a sample-barcoded 5' primer and a J-beta primer mix were used. Sequencing yielded, for each sample, at least 3 million paired-end reads carrying CDR3. MiXCR was run by TCRdb on the 5' RACE reads, yielding one entry per CDR3 protein. The table shows over a million distinct CDR3 sequences, with more than 35% occurring only once. The genes are TRBV27 and TRBJ2-1; D is perhaps TRBD2 (5 bases). The sequence was collected from an older woman in good health. Sequenced: blood. CDR3 amino acids: CASKVAGSREQFF. CDR3 in DNA: TGTGCCAGCAAAGTCGCGGGTTCCAGGGAGCAGTTCTTC.